The entry that follows covers one T cell receptor (beta chain) sequence. This specimen belongs to a study of blood T cell repertoires in COVID-19. V was shortened by 0 bases and J by 5 bases, with 9 bases between the two germline ends. The germline V gene has CDR1 LNHNV and CDR2 YYDKDF (reference sequence). There are 14 residues in the CDR3. This table comes from immunoSEQ multiplex PCR, and its TCRdb copy is limited to in-frame clones, with some not included. This sample carries about 90,000 clones, around four fifths of them seen once, and the ten largest clones take more than 10%. V gene TRBV15 combines with J gene TRBJ2-3, with D uncertain. The source of this sequence is a human donor in a cohort sampled during active COVID-19. The sequencing sample was made of peripheral blood. CDR3 protein: CATSRDRHQDTQYF. Here the CDR3 DNA reads TGTGCCACCAGCAGAGATCGACACCAAGATACGCAGTATTTT.